This T cell receptor beta chain came from a study of T cell repertoires in cytomegalovirus infection. Study in general: As its CMV epitopes, the study selected recently identified HLA-C-restricted and well-studied HLA-B-restricted targets. An indication of both CMV infection and matching HLA type came from public TCR beta signatures. Study conclusions and caveats: It was HLA-C-restricted CMV-specific TCR beta clonotypes that dominated the response ex vivo. Cumulative public TCR beta family frequency identified carriers of CMV plus the relevant HLA.

In its sample, this clonotype was seen a few times. What it binds is unknown. TCRdb recomputed calls from the reads with MiXCR, one row per CDR3 protein. In the table there are over 120,000 distinct CDR3 sequences, roughly 32% of which are singletons. The sequence came from a human donor in good health (CMV status not recorded). Some clones in this sample may be carry-over from other donors' samples. This material consisted of CD8+ T cells from cultured PBMCs, taken from culture after CMV antigen stimulation.

CDR3 sequence (DNA): TGTGCCAGCAGCTTAGAGGGCAGACAAGAGACCCAGTACTTC. Translating it yields CASSLEGRQETQYF. This rearrangement joins TRBV7-9 to TRBJ2-5, with D unclear. The CDR3 loop spans 14 amino acids. V was clipped by 1 base and J by 2 bases, with 8 bases between them. The germline V gene has CDR1 SEHNR and CDR2 FQNEAQ (reference sequence). The full variable domain, with the rest looked up from reference TRBV7-9 and TRBJ2-5, is DTGVSQNPRHKITKRGQNVTFRCDPISEHNRLYWYRQTLGQGPEFLTYFQNEAQLEKSRLLSDRFSAERPKGSFSTLEIQRTEQGDSAMYLCASSLEGRQETQYFGPGTRLLVL.